This T cell receptor (beta chain) is from a study of T cells in localized non-small cell lung cancer. Produced via immunoSEQ multiplex PCR; TCRdb's table is partial and in-frame only. The sample gives some 80,000 clones, just under 85% of which show up once; approximately 3% is in the top ten. This clone showed up just once. The sequence came from a man aged 35 to 70 with stage I lung adenocarcinoma. Sequencing was performed on peripheral blood, taken before any cancer treatment.

As DNA, the CDR3 is TGTGCCAGTAGTTCGGGACAGGGGTGGAAAGAGACCCAGTACTTC. It translates to CASSSGQGWKETQYF. The chain carries TRBV19 and TRBJ2-5; 10 bases map to TRBD1. The CDR3 length is 15 residues. Germline lookup yields CDR1 LNHDA and CDR2 SQIVND (reference sequence). The trim removed 5 bases at V and 3 bases at J, leaving 6 bases unmatched.